The 26 T cell receptor beta chains in this list originate from one sample, sequenced in a study of cytomegalovirus exposure and HLA in healthy donors. Data came from immunoSEQ multiplex PCR; TCRdb stores just in-frame clones and leaves some out. The table has under 150,000 clones, just under 85% seen once; the top ten hold over 1.3%. Material: PBMCs. All receptors come from a woman in her twenties or thirties in good health and CMV-seronegative.

V and J are TRBV27 and TRBJ2-6; D remains ambiguous. Germline assignment: CDR1 MNHEY and CDR2 SMNVEV (reference sequence). Trimming took off 1 base at V and 0 bases at J, with 4 bases between the two ends. The length of the CDR3 is 15 residues. The CDR3 region is CASSLWASGANVLTF. The DNA for the CDR3 is TGTGCCAGCAGTTTATGGGCCTCTGGGGCCAACGTCCTGACTTTC.

The chain has TRBV5-1 and TRBJ2-7; 15 nucleotides line up with TRBD2. The germline CDR1 and CDR2 sequences are SGHRS and YFSETQ. The junction had 2 bases not matched to a gene; V was cut back by 5 bases and J by 2 bases. This CDR3 spans 15 amino acids. In DNA form, the CDR3 reads TGCGCCAGCAGGCGGACTAGCGGGGGGGCCTACGAGCAGTACTTC. Protein sequence: CASRRTSGGAYEQYF.

V gene TRBV18 combines with J gene TRBJ2-1; 7 bases fit TRBD1. The germline CDR1 and CDR2 sequences are KGHSH and LQKENI. V gave up 1 base and J gave up 4 bases; unmatched junction bases: 4. The length of the CDR3 is 15 residues. CDR3 DNA sequence: TGTGCCAGCTCACCACTTGGGACAGCATACAATGAGCAGTTCTTC. This sequence encodes CASSPLGTAYNEQFF.

This chain uses TRBV10-3 with TRBJ1-3; 8 nucleotides agree with TRBD1. The CDR3 is 14 residues long. Trimming took 6 bases from V and 4 from J; bases not matched to a gene: 5. Germline CDR1 is ENHRY and CDR2 is SYGVKD. The CDR3 DNA reads TGTGCCATCAGGACGACAGGGGTCGGAAACACCATATATTTT. Protein product: CAIRTTGVGNTIYF.

The chain has TRBV7-9 and TRBJ1-1; D unclear. The germline V gene encodes CDR1 SEHNR and CDR2 FQNEAQ (reference sequence). Trimming stripped 3 bases from V and 4 bases from J, with 6 bases between. This CDR3 spans 12 amino acids. The CDR3 nucleotides read TGTGCCAGCAGCTTCAGAAGCACTGAAGCTTTCTTT. This sequence encodes CASSFRSTEAFF.

The chain uses TRBV6-5 and TRBJ2-7; 13 bases map to TRBD2. The junction had 3 bases not matched to a gene; V was cut back by 5 bases and J by 2 bases. Germline values: CDR1 MNHEY, CDR2 SVGAGI. CDR3 length equals 15 residues. The CDR3 loop reads CASSPGLAGAYEQYF. The CDR3, as DNA: TGTGCCAGCAGTCCTGGACTAGCGGGGGCCTACGAGCAGTACTTC.

This clone came up a few times. This sample includes further DNA sequences coding for the same CDR3. The gene calls are TRBV5-1 and TRBJ1-2; 8 nucleotides agree with TRBD1. Per the germline V gene, CDR1 is SGHRS and CDR2 is YFSETQ. The ends lost 3 bases at V and 3 bases at J; junction bases unmatched: 1. This CDR3 comprises 13 residues. CDR3 nucleotides: TGCGCCAGCAGCTCACAGGGGGACTATGGCTACACCTTC. Encoded protein: CASSSQGDYGYTF.

The gene calls are TRBV19 and TRBJ1-5, with 9 bases fitting TRBD1. The germline gives CDR1 LNHDA, CDR2 SQIVND (reference sequence). This CDR3 comprises 15 residues. Trimming took 6 bases from V and 0 from J; bases not matched to a gene: 3. This CDR3 is CASRTGGTSNQPQHF. For the CDR3, the DNA is TGTGCCAGTAGGACAGGGGGGACTAGCAATCAGCCCCAGCATTTT.

The chain recombines TRBV4-1 with TRBJ2-1; 7 bases line up with TRBD2. Germline V gives CDR1 MGHRA, CDR2 YSYEKL. CDR3 length: 15 amino acids. V lost 4 bases and J lost 9; bases outside the gene matches: 12. CDR3 protein: CASSPLGGRGAEQFF. CDR3 DNA sequence: TGCGCCAGCAGCCCTCTGGGGGGGAGAGGGGCTGAGCAGTTCTTC.

The V call is TRBV19, the J call TRBJ2-5; 7 nucleotides align to TRBD2. Germline-derived CDR1 and CDR2 are LNHDA and SQIVND (reference sequence). The V gene end was trimmed by 7 bases and the J gene end by 2 bases; junction bases not matched to a gene: 4. The CDR3 length is 13 residues. The CDR3 sequence is CASTVGGQETQYF. CDR3 nucleotides: TGTGCCAGTACCGTCGGGGGGCAAGAGACCCAGTACTTC.

The chain is built from TRBV5-1 and TRBJ2-7, with D possibly being TRBD2 (5 bases). CDR3 length: 11 residues. Trimming cost V 4 bases and J 5 bases, with 7 bases left between them. Per germline, CDR1 SGHRS and CDR2 YFSETQ. The chain's CDR3 is CASSRDHEQYF. CDR3 bases: TGCGCCAGCAGCCGGGATCACGAGCAGTACTTC.

This chain links TRBV5-1 with TRBJ2-2, with D possibly being TRBD1 (6 bases). The germline V and J ends were trimmed by 0 bases and 3 bases, with 6 bases remaining between them. The germline gives CDR1 SGHRS, CDR2 YFSETQ. This CDR3 has 14 residues. The CDR3 region has the DNA TGCGCCAGCAGCTTGGGACAGGACACCGGGGAGCTGTTTTTT. Its protein is CASSLGQDTGELFF.

This sequence joins TRBV6-5 and TRBJ1-1; TRBD1 matches at 9 bases. J gave up 5 bases and V 2 bases, and 6 bases lay outside the gene matches. The CDR3 is 15 amino acids. Germline-derived CDR1 and CDR2 are MNHEY and SVGAGI. The CDR3 nucleotides read TGTGCCAGCAGTTACCACAGGGGGCGCAGTACTGAAGCTTTCTTT. This codes for CASSYHRGRSTEAFF.

A single count supports this clone. The V and J genes are TRBV5-1 and TRBJ2-1; TRBD2 matches at 11 bases. The germline V gene has CDR1 SGHRS and CDR2 YFSETQ. V gave up 4 bases and J gave up 5 bases; unmatched junction bases: 5. The length of the CDR3 is 15 residues. CDR3: CASSTGLADDNEQFF. CDR3 DNA sequence: TGCGCCAGCAGCACGGGACTAGCGGACGACAATGAGCAGTTCTTC.

The CDR3 region is CSAAGGPQETQYF. The CDR3 coding sequence is TGCAGCGCCGCGGGGGGCCCCCAAGAGACCCAGTACTTC. The chain employs TRBV29-1 and TRBJ2-5, with TRBD2 matching 8 bases. The CDR3 covers 13 residues. The trim removed 7 bases at V and 1 base at J, leaving 5 bases unmatched. Germline values: CDR1 SQVTM, CDR2 ANQGSEA.

This clone was counted ten times or more. The chain employs TRBV30 and TRBJ1-4; perhaps TRBD1 as D (5 bases). The CDR3 covers 12 residues. Trimming left V 1 base short and J 12 bases short, with 12 bases between. Germline V lookup: CDR1 GTSNPN, CDR2 SVGIG (reference sequence). As DNA, the CDR3 is TGTGCCTGGAGTGGCCGGGTGACAGAACTGTTTTTT. This translates into CAWSGRVTELFF. Variable domain in full (rest from reference TRBV30 and TRBJ1-4): SQTIHQWPATLVQPVGSPLSLECTVEGTSNPNLYWYRQAAGRGLQLLFYSVGIGQISSEVPQNLSASRPQDRQFILSSKKLLLSDSGFYLCAWSGRVTELFFGSGTQLSVL.

V and J are TRBV5-1 and TRBJ2-3; 9 bases are shared with TRBD2. The length of the CDR3 is 19 residues. CDR1 SGHRS and CDR2 YFSETQ come from the germline V gene. V gave up 2 bases and J gave up 2 bases; unmatched junction bases: 15. CDR3 nucleotides: TGCGCCAGCAGCTTACTTAGCGGGGGTGGAACCTTTTCCACAGATACGCAGTATTTT. Translation gives CASSLLSGGGTFSTDTQYF.

V and J are TRBV15 and TRBJ2-2; a possible D gene is TRBD1 (7 bases). Trimming pared 0 bases from V and 4 bases from J, leaving 15 bases between. Germline V gene data show CDR1 as LNHNV and CDR2 as YYDKDF (reference sequence). This CDR3 has 17 residues. The DNA of the CDR3 is TGTGCCACCAGCAGAGAGTTCAGGGGGGCACGCACCGGGGAGCTGTTTTTT. This sequence encodes CATSREFRGARTGELFF.

This sequence joins TRBV28 and TRBJ2-7, with 9 positions matching TRBD1. Unmatched junction bases numbered 11, after V lost 6 bases and J lost 5 bases. The V gene's germline CDR1 is MDHEN and CDR2 SYDVKM. The CDR3 length is 15 residues. CDR3 region: CASRATGTGSHEQYF. The CDR3 region has the DNA TGTGCCAGCAGGGCTACCGGGACAGGGTCCCACGAGCAGTACTTC.

This clone has a single count. The chain joins TRBV6-5 to TRBJ2-5; D gene ambiguous. The CDR3 consists of 12 residues. Germline assignment: CDR1 MNHEY and CDR2 SVGAGI. Trimming removed 7 bases at V and 5 bases at J, with 11 bases between. The DNA of the CDR3 is TGTGCCAGCACCTCCTCAGCGGAGACCCAGTACTTC. Protein sequence: CASTSSAETQYF.

V gene TRBV28 combines with J gene TRBJ2-7; 9 nucleotides agree with TRBD1. Germline-derived CDR1 and CDR2 are MDHEN and SYDVKM. V gave up 2 bases and J gave up 4 bases; unmatched junction bases: 6. This CDR3 is 15 amino acids long. Here the CDR3 reads CASSLGGQGTYEQYF. The CDR3 region has the DNA TGTGCCAGCAGTTTAGGTGGACAGGGGACTTACGAGCAGTACTTC.

J is TRBJ2-2 and V is TRBV11-3, with D possibly being TRBD1 (5 bases). Germline CDR1 is SGHNT and CDR2 is YENEEA. The CDR3 is 15 residues long. Trimming shortened V by 0 bases and J by 6 bases, and 11 bases separated the two germline ends. CDR3 DNA sequence: TGTGCCAGCAGCTTAGATGGCAGGGCGGCCGGGGAGCTGTTTTTT. Protein: CASSLDGRAAGELFF.

The chain is built from TRBV5-1 and TRBJ2-3; D possibly corresponds to TRBD1 (5 bases). Trimming removed 1 base from V and 0 bases from J, with 15 bases in between. Germline V lookup: CDR1 SGHRS, CDR2 YFSETQ. CDR3 length: 17 amino acids. The CDR3 region is CASSLRGLNPSTDTQYF. DNA for the CDR3: TGCGCCAGCAGCTTGAGGGGCCTGAACCCGAGCACAGATACGCAGTATTTT.

V is TRBV4-1 and J is TRBJ1-3, with 12 bases aligning to TRBD1. J gave up 4 bases and V 1 base, and 2 bases lay outside the gene matches. CDR1 MGHRA and CDR2 YSYEKL come from the germline V gene. The CDR3 covers 16 residues. This CDR3 is CASSQAGTGGGNTIYF. Written as DNA, the CDR3 is TGCGCCAGCAGCCAAGCCGGGACAGGGGGCGGAAACACCATATATTTT.

The V gene is TRBV19, the J gene TRBJ2-7; 7 bases are a match to TRBD1. J gave up 2 bases and V 5 bases, and 6 bases lay outside the gene matches. The CDR3 extends over 14 amino acids. The germline V gene encodes CDR1 LNHDA and CDR2 SQIVND (reference sequence). The CDR3 protein is CASSSRTGPYEQYF. The CDR3 coding sequence is TGTGCCAGTAGTTCCCGGACAGGACCCTACGAGCAGTACTTC.

The rearrangement joins TRBV2 to TRBJ1-6; 7 bases line up with TRBD1. The CDR3 totals 14 residues. V gave up 5 bases and J gave up 6 bases; unmatched junction bases: 4. Germline loops: CDR1 SNHLY, CDR2 FYNNEI. The CDR3 reads CASSFRDSNSPLHF. CDR3 DNA: TGTGCCAGCAGTTTCCGGGACAGTAATTCACCCCTCCACTTT. The full variable domain, in which reference TRBV2 and TRBJ1-6 provide the parts outside the CDR3, is EPEVTQTPSHQVTQMGQEVILRCVPISNHLYFYWYRQILGQKVEFLVSFYNNEISEKSEIFDDQFSVERPDGSNFTLKIRSTKLEDSAMYFCASSFRDSNSPLHFGNGTRLTVT.